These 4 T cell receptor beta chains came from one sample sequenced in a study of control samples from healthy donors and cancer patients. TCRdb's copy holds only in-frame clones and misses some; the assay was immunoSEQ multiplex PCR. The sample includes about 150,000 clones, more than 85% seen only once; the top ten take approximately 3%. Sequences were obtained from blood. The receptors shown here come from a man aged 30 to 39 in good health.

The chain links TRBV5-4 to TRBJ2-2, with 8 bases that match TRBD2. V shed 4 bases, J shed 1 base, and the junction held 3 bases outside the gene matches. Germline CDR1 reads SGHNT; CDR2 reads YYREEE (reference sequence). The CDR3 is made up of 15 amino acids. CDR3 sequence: CASSPTSVNTGELFF. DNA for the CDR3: TGTGCCAGCAGCCCGACTAGCGTGAACACCGGGGAGCTGTTTTTT.

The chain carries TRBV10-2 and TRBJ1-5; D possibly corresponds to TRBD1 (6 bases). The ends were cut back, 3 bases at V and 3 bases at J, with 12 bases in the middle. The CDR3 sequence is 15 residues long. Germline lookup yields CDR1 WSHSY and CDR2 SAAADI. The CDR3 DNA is TGCGCCAGCAGTGAAGGGGGGTGGGACAATCAGCCCCAGCATTTT. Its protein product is CASSEGGWDNQPQHF.

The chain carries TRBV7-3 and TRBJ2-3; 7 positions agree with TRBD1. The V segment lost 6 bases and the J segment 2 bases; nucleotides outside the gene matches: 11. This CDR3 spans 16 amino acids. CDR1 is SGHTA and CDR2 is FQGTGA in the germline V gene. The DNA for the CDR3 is TGTGCCAGCAGGGCAACCGGGACAGTAATCACAGATACGCAGTATTTT. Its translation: CASRATGTVITDTQYF.

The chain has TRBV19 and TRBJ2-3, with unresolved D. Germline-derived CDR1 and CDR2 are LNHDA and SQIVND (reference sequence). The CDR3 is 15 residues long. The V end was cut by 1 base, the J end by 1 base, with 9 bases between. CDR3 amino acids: CASSIGVMGTDTQYF. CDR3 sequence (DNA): TGTGCCAGTAGTATAGGCGTCATGGGCACAGATACGCAGTATTTT.